Given below is one T cell receptor (beta chain) in context. This record comes from a study of cytomegalovirus exposure and HLA in healthy donors. With V trimmed by 6 bases and J by 5 bases, 12 bases remained unmatched. Germline CDR1 MNHEY, CDR2 SMNVEV (reference sequence). There are 17 residues in the CDR3. PCR used 60 Vbeta primers and 13 Jbeta primers. Clones were read by immunoSEQ multiplex PCR, and TCRdb kept only the in-frame ones, dropping some. The sample has about 200,000 clones, about 81% seen once. The genes are TRBV27 and TRBJ2-7, with 14 bases identical to TRBD2. Specimen: PBMCs. The receptor comes from a woman between 40 and 55 years old in good health and CMV-seronegative. CDR3 sequence (DNA): TGTGCCAGCAGCGGATTCGGGACTAGCGGGAGAGTCAACGAGCAGTACTTC. This sequence encodes CASSGFGTSGRVNEQYF.